These 29 T cell receptor beta chains were sequenced from one sample in a study of blood T cell repertoires in COVID-19. Here immunoSEQ multiplex PCR was the method, and the copy in TCRdb shows in-frame clones only, minus some. Counted here are more than 85,000 clones, 70% to 85% occurring once; the ten biggest clones make up around 8%. The sequencing sample was made of peripheral blood. These receptors were obtained from a woman of 80 years or more with active or convalescent COVID-19.

The gene calls are TRBV5-1 and TRBJ2-3; 10 nucleotides line up with TRBD2. This CDR3 spans 14 amino acids. Germline V lookup: CDR1 SGHRS, CDR2 YFSETQ. The trim removed 3 bases at V and 4 bases at J, leaving 2 bases unmatched. The CDR3 region is CASSSGLAADTQYF. The CDR3 nucleotides read TGCGCCAGCAGCTCAGGACTAGCGGCAGATACGCAGTATTTT. Variable domain in full (rest from reference TRBV5-1 and TRBJ2-3): KAGVTQTPRYLIKTRGQQVTLSCSPISGHRSVSWYQQTPGQGLQFLFEYFSETQRNKGNFPGRFSGRQFSNSRSEMNVSTLELGDSALYLCASSSGLAADTQYFGPGTRLTVL.

The chain uses TRBV5-1 and TRBJ2-3; D is uncertain. Germline V gene data show CDR1 as SGHRS and CDR2 as YFSETQ. V lost 3 bases and J 2 bases, leaving 13 bases between the germline ends. CDR3 length equals 15 residues. The CDR3 spells CASSSYPQPTDTQYF. CDR3 in DNA: TGCGCCAGCAGCTCCTACCCGCAACCCACAGATACGCAGTATTTT.

The CDR3 DNA sequence: TGTGCCAGCAGCACCGGGACAGCCCCCTACGAGCAGTACTTC. It translates to CASSTGTAPYEQYF. V usage is TRBV28 and J usage is TRBJ2-7; 7 bases map to TRBD1. Trimming removed 6 bases from V and 2 bases from J; junction bases left unmatched: 7. Germline V lookup: CDR1 MDHEN, CDR2 SYDVKM. This CDR3 contains 14 residues.

The chain links TRBV5-1 to TRBJ1-2, with TRBD1 identical over 8 bases. The V segment lost 4 bases and the J segment 4 bases; nucleotides outside the gene matches: 3. In germline, CDR1 is SGHRS, CDR2 YFSETQ. This CDR3 has 13 residues. The CDR3 bases are TGCGCCAGCAGCCCCGGGACAGGCTATGGCTACACCTTC. It codes for CASSPGTGYGYTF.

The chain employs TRBV5-1 and TRBJ2-7; TRBD1 matches at 8 bases. The CDR3 extends over 15 amino acids. The J segment lost 0 bases and the V segment lost 4 bases, leaving 6 bases of the junction unmatched. CDR1 and CDR2 (germline): SGHRS, YFSETQ. The CDR3 protein is CASSPPGQASYEQYF. The CDR3 DNA is TGCGCCAGCAGCCCTCCGGGACAGGCCTCCTACGAGCAGTACTTC.

The chain is built from TRBV28 and TRBJ1-3, with D hard to call. The CDR3 runs 13 residues. The V and J ends lost 7 bases and 0 bases respectively, with 7 bases between them. CDR1 and CDR2 (germline): MDHEN, SYDVKM. CDR3 sequence: CASNQVSGNTIYF. CDR3 nucleotides: TGTGCCAGCAACCAGGTCTCTGGAAACACCATATATTTT.

J is TRBJ2-1 and V is TRBV6-1, with TRBD2 matching over 7 bases. Germline V CDR1 and CDR2: MNHNS, SASEGT. J was trimmed by 6 bases and V by 3 bases; bases with no gene match: 8. This CDR3 region has 15 residues. The CDR3 DNA reads TGTGCCAGCAGTGATGTGGGAGGGCCTGTCAATGAGCAGTTCTTC. Translated, it gives CASSDVGGPVNEQFF.

The table lists this clone with a count of one. This rearrangement joins TRBV28 to TRBJ2-7, with D perhaps matching TRBD1 (6 bases). CDR1 is MDHEN and CDR2 is SYDVKM in the germline V gene. The CDR3 length is 12 residues. V lost 8 bases and J 3 bases, leaving 11 bases between the germline ends. CDR3 sequence: CASQGQIYEQYF. The CDR3 DNA is TGTGCCAGCCAAGGACAGATCTACGAGCAGTACTTC.

The chain is built from TRBV19 and TRBJ2-1, with D possibly being TRBD2 (6 bases). CDR3 length: 14 residues. Looked up from germline, CDR1 is LNHDA and CDR2 is SQIVND (reference sequence). V gave up 4 bases and J gave up 9 bases, with 16 bases separating them. DNA for the CDR3: TGTGCCAGTAGTAGTTATCGGGGACTCGGTGAGCAGTTCTTC. Amino acid sequence: CASSSYRGLGEQFF.

J is TRBJ1-4 and V is TRBV5-1; no clear D. Germline-derived CDR1 and CDR2 are SGHRS and YFSETQ. The germline V and J ends were trimmed by 4 bases and 1 base, with 8 bases remaining between them. The CDR3 contains 14 residues. The CDR3 nucleotides read TGCGCCAGCAGCGGGAGTGTAACTAATGAAAAACTGTTTTTT. This translates into CASSGSVTNEKLFF.

The chain combines TRBV19 with TRBJ2-3; D gene unclear. The CDR3 is made up of 15 amino acids. The germline CDR1 and CDR2 sequences are LNHDA and SQIVND (reference sequence). Trimming pared 1 base from V and 5 bases from J, leaving 13 bases between. The CDR3 coding sequence is TGTGCCAGTAGTATAGCAGCGCTCGCGGTAGATACGCAGTATTTT. Translation gives CASSIAALAVDTQYF.

The CDR3 loop reads CASSRQQEYNEQFF. The CDR3 DNA is TGTGCCAGTAGTAGACAACAGGAGTACAATGAGCAGTTCTTC. The V and J genes are TRBV19 and TRBJ2-1; D might be TRBD1 (5 bases). The CDR3 consists of 14 residues. The germline V gene encodes CDR1 LNHDA and CDR2 SQIVND (reference sequence). Trimming removed 4 bases at V and 4 bases at J, with 11 bases between.

The V gene is TRBV24-1, the J gene TRBJ2-1; 10 positions agree with TRBD2. Germline CDR1 and CDR2: KGHDR and SFDVKD. Germline trimming cut 4 bases from V and 2 bases from J; bases unmatched to any gene: 7. The CDR3 covers 17 residues. The DNA for the CDR3 is TGTGCCACCAGTGACCCGGACAGCGGGAGGGCCTACAATGAGCAGTTCTTC. It specifies CATSDPDSGRAYNEQFF.

V usage is TRBV14 and J usage is TRBJ2-2, with TRBD2 identical over 12 bases. The germline V gene encodes CDR1 SGHDN and CDR2 FVKESK. The CDR3 consists of 16 residues. The trim removed 5 bases at V and 4 bases at J, leaving 5 bases unmatched. In DNA, the CDR3 is TGTGCCAGCAGCAGGACTAGCGGGACCCCCACCGGGGAGCTGTTTTTT. As protein: CASSRTSGTPTGELFF.

The chain is built from TRBV10-2 and TRBJ2-7, with a weak D call TRBD2 (7 bases). Trimming took off 8 bases at V and 4 bases at J, with 18 bases between the two ends. CDR3 size: 14 residues. Germline CDR1 is WSHSY and CDR2 is SAAADI. Here the CDR3 DNA reads TGCGCCAGCCCCAAGGGGGGGGAGGGATACGAGCAGTACTTC. This gives the protein CASPKGGEGYEQYF.

V gene TRBV5-5 combines with J gene TRBJ2-5, with no clear D. The CDR3 has 13 amino acids. The germline V and J ends were trimmed by 3 bases and 3 bases, with 9 bases remaining between them. Germline V lookup: CDR1 SGHKS, CDR2 YYEKEE (reference sequence). The CDR3 protein is CASSYAAEETQYF. The CDR3 region has the DNA TGTGCCAGCAGCTACGCGGCCGAAGAGACCCAGTACTTC.

The chain is built from TRBV10-3 and TRBJ2-5; 8 nucleotides match TRBD2. Unmatched junction bases numbered 2, after V lost 5 bases and J lost 3 bases. CDR3 size: 13 residues. Germline CDR1 is ENHRY and CDR2 is SYGVKD. In DNA form, the CDR3 reads TGTGCCATCAGTAATAGCGGGAAAGAGACCCAGTACTTC. Translating gives CAISNSGKETQYF.

The V and J genes are TRBV30 and TRBJ2-7; 13 bases are shared with TRBD2. After removal of 2 bases from V and 3 bases from J, the junction contained 4 bases not matched to a gene. Germline CDR1 GTSNPN, CDR2 SVGIG (reference sequence). CDR3 length: 15 residues. CDR3 amino acids: CAWSSGLAGHYEQYF. DNA for the CDR3: TGTGCCTGGAGTTCGGGACTAGCGGGACACTACGAGCAGTACTTC.

The chain couples TRBV14 to TRBJ2-1; 9 nucleotides align to TRBD2. CDR1 is SGHDN and CDR2 is FVKESK in the germline V gene. After removal of 2 bases from V and 4 bases from J, the junction contained 0 bases not matched to a gene. CDR3 length: 14 residues. This CDR3 is CASSQTSGYNEQFF. For the CDR3, the DNA is TGTGCCAGCAGCCAAACTAGCGGGTACAATGAGCAGTTCTTC.

This rearrangement joins TRBV19 to TRBJ2-7; D not certain. Per the germline V gene, CDR1 is LNHDA and CDR2 is SQIVND (reference sequence). Trimming shortened V by 1 base and J by 1 base, and 5 bases separated the two germline ends. The CDR3 runs 13 residues. The CDR3 loop is CASSIGGSYEQYF. CDR3 nucleotides: TGTGCCAGTAGTATAGGAGGATCCTACGAGCAGTACTTC.

The CDR3 spells CASSLYRADTEAFF. As DNA, the CDR3 is TGTGCCAGCAGTTTATACAGGGCGGACACTGAAGCTTTCTTT. The genes are TRBV28 and TRBJ1-1; D may be TRBD1 (6 bases). The CDR3 runs 14 residues. From germline, CDR1 is MDHEN and CDR2 SYDVKM. V was shortened by 1 base and J by 3 bases, with 9 bases between the two germline ends.

This chain joins TRBV28 and TRBJ1-4; D may be TRBD1 (5 bases). Germline-derived CDR1 and CDR2 are MDHEN and SYDVKM. Trimming left V 7 bases short and J 5 bases short, with 14 bases between. This CDR3 region has 14 residues. CDR3 in amino acids: CASNSPGENEKLFF. The CDR3 coding sequence is TGTGCCAGCAATTCCCCGGGGGAAAATGAAAAACTGTTTTTT. The full variable domain, in which reference TRBV28 and TRBJ1-4 provide the parts outside the CDR3, is DVKVTQSSRYLVKRTGEKVFLECVQDMDHENMFWYRQDPGLGLRLIYFSYDVKMKEKGDIPEGYSVSREKKERFSLILESASTNQTSMYLCASNSPGENEKLFFGSGTQLSVL.

The V gene is TRBV7-9, the J gene TRBJ2-1, with TRBD2 matching 11 bases. V was clipped by 5 bases and J by 4 bases; unmatched bases: 7. Germline loops: CDR1 SEHNR, CDR2 FQNEAQ (reference sequence). The CDR3 is made up of 16 amino acids. Here the CDR3 DNA reads TGTGCCAGCAGCGCCCCGGGACTAGCGGTATACAATGAGCAGTTCTTC. It translates to CASSAPGLAVYNEQFF.

The chain uses TRBV19 and TRBJ2-5; 8 positions agree with TRBD2. The CDR3 is made up of 16 amino acids. Losses at the gene ends were 8 bases for V and 5 bases for J; bases not matched to a gene: 16. Germline CDR1 and CDR2: LNHDA and SQIVND (reference sequence). The CDR3 reads CASGLTGTRSAETQYF. Written as DNA, the CDR3 is TGTGCCAGTGGACTGACCGGGACTAGAAGCGCGGAGACCCAGTACTTC.

The V call is TRBV27, the J call TRBJ1-5; D not resolved. Trimming stripped 7 bases from V and 4 bases from J, with 14 bases between. Germline V CDR1 and CDR2: MNHEY, SMNVEV (reference sequence). The CDR3 spans 14 residues. CDR3 amino acids: CASKLGRSNQPQHF. The CDR3 DNA follows: TGTGCCAGCAAACTAGGACGGTCAAATCAGCCCCAGCATTTT.

The rearrangement uses TRBV6-6 and TRBJ1-6, with D perhaps matching TRBD1 (6 bases). The CDR3 is 15 residues long. V shed 2 bases and J shed 6 bases, with 11 bases lying between them. Looked up from germline, CDR1 is MNHNY and CDR2 is SVGAGI (reference sequence). CDR3 region: CASSYIGGGNSPLHF. The CDR3 bases are TGTGCCAGCAGTTACATAGGGGGTGGTAATTCACCCCTCCACTTT.

The chain employs TRBV5-1 and TRBJ2-3; weak D call: TRBD1 (5 bases). Germline V CDR1 and CDR2: SGHRS, YFSETQ. Trimming removed 4 bases at V and 4 bases at J, with 22 bases between. This CDR3 has 17 residues. The CDR3 DNA follows: TGCGCCAGCAGCCTGAACCTGGCAACCAAGGGGCCAGATACGCAGTATTTT. Translation: CASSLNLATKGPDTQYF.

The gene calls are TRBV7-3 and TRBJ2-1; 14 bases line up with TRBD2. CDR1 is SGHTA and CDR2 is FQGTGA in the germline V gene. The CDR3 is 13 residues long. V lost 5 bases and J lost 9; bases outside the gene matches: 0. The CDR3 region is CASSGTSGSEQFF. Written as DNA, the CDR3 is TGTGCCAGCAGCGGGACTAGCGGGAGTGAGCAGTTCTTC.

The rearrangement joins TRBV3-1 (or the pseudogene TRBV3-2) to TRBJ2-2; the D is unclear. Germline CDR1 is LGHDT and CDR2 is YNNKEL (reference sequence). This CDR3 has 13 residues. The V gene lost 4 bases and the J gene lost 3 bases, with 6 bases spanning the gap. CDR3 region: CASSRQDTGELFF. CDR3 DNA: TGTGCCAGCAGCCGACAAGACACCGGGGAGCTGTTTTTT.